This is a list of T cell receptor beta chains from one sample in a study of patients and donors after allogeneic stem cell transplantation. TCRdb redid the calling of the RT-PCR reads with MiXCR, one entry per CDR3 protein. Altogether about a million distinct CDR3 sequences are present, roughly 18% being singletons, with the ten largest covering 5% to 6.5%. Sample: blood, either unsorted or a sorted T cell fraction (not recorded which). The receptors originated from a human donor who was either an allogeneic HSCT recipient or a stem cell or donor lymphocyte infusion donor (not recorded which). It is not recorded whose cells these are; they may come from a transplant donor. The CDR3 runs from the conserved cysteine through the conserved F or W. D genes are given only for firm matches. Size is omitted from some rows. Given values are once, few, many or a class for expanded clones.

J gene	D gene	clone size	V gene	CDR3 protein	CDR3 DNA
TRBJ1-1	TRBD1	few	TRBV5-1	CASSPEQGWDTEAFF	TGCGCCAGCAGCCCGGAACAGGGGTGGGACACTGAAGCTTTCTTT
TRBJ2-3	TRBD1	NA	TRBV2	CASSDFGTGGADTQYF	TGTGCCAGCAGTGATTTCGGGACAGGGGGCGCAGATACGCAGTATTTT
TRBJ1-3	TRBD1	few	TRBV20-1	CSARPGTVSGNTIYF	TGCAGTGCTAGACCCGGGACAGTCTCTGGAAACACCATATATTTT
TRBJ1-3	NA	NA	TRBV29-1	CSVQVGWGNTIYF	TGCAGCGTTCAGGTGGGGTGGGGAAACACCATATATTTT
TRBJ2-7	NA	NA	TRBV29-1	CSATGYREQYF	TGCAGCGCAACAGGGTACCGCGAGCAGTACTTC
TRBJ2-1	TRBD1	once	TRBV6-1	CASNRQGPYNEQFF	TGTGCCAGCAACCGACAGGGCCCCTACAATGAGCAGTTCTTC
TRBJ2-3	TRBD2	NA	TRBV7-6	CASSFLRASGTDTQYF	TGTGCCAGCAGCTTCCTGAGGGCTAGCGGGACAGATACGCAGTATTTT
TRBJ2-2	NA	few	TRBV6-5	CASSYSEVTGELFF	TGTGCCAGCAGTTACTCGGAGGTGACCGGGGAGCTGTTTTTT
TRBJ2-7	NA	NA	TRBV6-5	CASSYSPGPNSEQYF	TGTGCCAGCAGTTACTCGCCGGGACCCAATTCCGAGCAGTACTTC
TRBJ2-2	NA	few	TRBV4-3	CASSQGGSFGELFF	TGCGCCAGCAGCCAAGGAGGGAGTTTCGGGGAGCTGTTTTTT
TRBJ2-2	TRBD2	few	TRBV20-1	CSAPPASGTGELFF	TGCAGTGCTCCCCCGGCTAGCGGGACCGGGGAGCTGTTTTTT
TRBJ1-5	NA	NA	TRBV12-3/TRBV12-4	CASSLRGGRGQPQHF	TGTGCCAGCAGTTTAAGGGGGGGGCGCGGTCAGCCCCAGCATTTT
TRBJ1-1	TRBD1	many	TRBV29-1	CSAHRQGLTEAFF	TGCAGCGCGCACCGACAGGGTCTCACTGAAGCTTTCTTT
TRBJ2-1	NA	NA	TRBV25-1	CASSEGWGTLSSYNEQFF	TGTGCCAGCAGTGAGGGATGGGGGACGTTGAGCTCCTACAATGAGCAGTTCTTC
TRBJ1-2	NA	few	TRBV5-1	CASSLNRNGYTF	TGCGCCAGCAGCTTGAACAGGAATGGCTACACCTTC
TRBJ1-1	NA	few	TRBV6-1	CASSVMGFEAFF	TGTGCCAGCAGTGTAATGGGTTTTGAAGCTTTCTTT
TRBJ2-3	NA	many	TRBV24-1	CATSDPDRFGADTQYF	TGTGCCACCAGTGACCCGGACAGATTTGGCGCAGATACGCAGTATTTT
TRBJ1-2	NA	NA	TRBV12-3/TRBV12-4	CASSMGGNGYTF	TGTGCCAGCAGCATGGGAGGGAATGGCTACACCTTC
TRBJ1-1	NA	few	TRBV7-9	CASSLVAGIGAFF	TGTGCCAGCAGCTTAGTAGCCGGAATAGGGGCTTTCTTT
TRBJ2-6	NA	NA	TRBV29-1	CSVVGAGSGANVLTF	TGCAGCGTTGTAGGGGCCGGCTCTGGGGCCAACGTCCTGACTTTC
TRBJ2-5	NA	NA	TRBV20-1	CSLGLMRETQYF	TGCAGTTTAGGACTCATGAGGGAGACCCAGTACTTC
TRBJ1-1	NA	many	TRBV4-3	CASSQGGGAGTEAFF	TGCGCCAGCAGCCAAGGGGGCGGAGCTGGCACTGAAGCTTTCTTT
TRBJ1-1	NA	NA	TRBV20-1	CSARVGGWNTEAFF	TGCAGTGCTAGAGTGGGGGGCTGGAACACTGAAGCTTTCTTT
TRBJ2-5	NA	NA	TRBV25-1	CASSESYRTYQETQYF	TGTGCCAGCAGTGAATCATACAGAACTTACCAAGAGACCCAGTACTTC
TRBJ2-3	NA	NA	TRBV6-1	CASSTSRRGTQDTQYF	TGTGCCAGCAGCACGTCACGGCGGGGTACCCAAGATACGCAGTATTTT
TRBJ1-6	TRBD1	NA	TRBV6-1	CASSRDRDSSPLHF	TGTGCCAGCAGTAGGGACAGAGACTCCTCACCCCTCCACTTT
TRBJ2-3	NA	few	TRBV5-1	CASSLGRTLTDTQYF	TGCGCCAGCAGCTTGGGGCGCACACTCACAGATACGCAGTATTTT
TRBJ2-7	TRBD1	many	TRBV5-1	CASSQLGQTSYEQYF	TGCGCCAGCAGCCAACTGGGACAGACCTCCTACGAGCAGTACTTC